By frequency in the sample, the clone carrying this TCR beta chain is medium-sized. The germline and genes are mouse ones. The CDR3 end is not reached by the read, which stops 1 residue before it; the germline J gene fills it in. The data derive from a study of tissue T cells after allogeneic stem cell transplantation. Germline lookup yields CDR1 LGHNA and CDR2 YSYQKL. This CDR3 is built from 13 residues. The V end lost 0 bases, the J end lost 4 bases, and 6 bases lay between the germline ends. Time point denoted: mouse harvest day 14 after allogeneic transplant. Tail vein injection delivered 10^7 T-cell-depleted bone marrow cells and 10^6 splenic CD5+ T cells. Here immunoSEQ multiplex PCR was the method, and the copy in TCRdb shows in-frame clones only, minus some. This sample carries more than 4,000 clones, 45% of them seen once, and the ten largest clones take roughly 20%.

The sequence came from a female BALB/c mouse given C57BL/6 T cells with graft-versus-host disease after an allogeneic hematopoietic cell transplant. Sequencing was carried out using gut tissue. The chain carries TRBV2 and TRBJ1-2, with D tentatively TRBD1 (5 bases). CDR3 sequence: CASSQDQGSDYTF. The part of the CDR3 DNA that was read is TGTGCCAGCAGCCAAGATCAGGGCTCCGACTACACC.